One sample yielded the 19 T cell receptor beta chains listed below, sequenced in a study of blood T cell repertoires in COVID-19. Data came from immunoSEQ multiplex PCR; TCRdb stores just in-frame clones and leaves some out. The sample contains approximately 93,000 clones, 55% to 75% of which appear only once. Sequenced material: peripheral blood. The source of these receptors is a woman at least 80 years old with acute or convalescent COVID-19.

The J gene is TRBJ2-7, the V gene TRBV14, with D unresolved. V gave up 1 base and J gave up 3 bases, with 13 bases separating them. The CDR3 is 15 amino acids. Germline V gene sequence: CDR1 SGHDN, CDR2 FVKESK. CDR3 nucleotides: TGTGCCAGCAGCCAAGGCTTCAGGCTACTCTACGAGCAGTACTTC. It specifies CASSQGFRLLYEQYF.

The chain recombines TRBV30 with TRBJ1-2; 11 bases line up with TRBD1. The CDR3 loop spans 14 amino acids. The J segment lost 8 bases and the V segment lost 4 bases, leaving 9 bases of the junction unmatched. CDR1 GTSNPN and CDR2 SVGIG come from the germline V gene (reference sequence). The DNA for the CDR3 is TGTGCCTGGATATTTAGGACAGGGGGCCAAGGCTACACCTTC. As protein: CAWIFRTGGQGYTF.

V is TRBV6-6 and J is TRBJ1-2; possible D gene TRBD1, 6 bases. The CDR3 sequence is 12 residues long. V lost 7 bases and J lost 8, with 14 bases in between. Germline V CDR1 and CDR2: MNHNY, SVGAGI (reference sequence). The CDR3 coding sequence is TGTGCCAGCAAGGGGGGGGCTTGGGGCTACACCTTC. This codes for CASKGGAWGYTF.

This clone was counted between two and nine times. The rearrangement joins TRBV18 to TRBJ2-5, with D perhaps matching TRBD2 (6 bases). This CDR3 contains 13 residues. The V gene lost 2 bases and the J gene lost 5 bases, with 9 bases spanning the gap. Germline loops: CDR1 KGHSH, CDR2 LQKENI. The CDR3 sequence: CASSPGTGETQYF. The DNA for the CDR3 is TGTGCCAGCTCACCAGGGACTGGGGAGACCCAGTACTTC.

With regard to this clone: It may be a read error: a sequence one base away is much more abundant. The chain recombines TRBV7-8 with TRBJ1-3; D possibly corresponds to TRBD1 (5 bases). CDR1 and CDR2 from the germline V gene are SGHVS and FQNEAQ. The CDR3 consists of 14 residues. CDR3 amino acids: CDSSQDRTGNTIYF. The CDR3 DNA follows: TGTGACAGCAGCCAAGACAGAACTGGAAACACCATATATTTT.

The CDR3 loop reads CASSLGTGYAGDGYTF. CDR3 nucleotide sequence: TGTGCCAGCAGCTTAGGGACAGGATATGCGGGCGATGGCTACACCTTC. V usage is TRBV7-2 and J usage is TRBJ1-2; 7 positions agree with TRBD1. Germline CDR1 SGHTA, CDR2 FQGNSA. The CDR3 loop spans 16 amino acids. V gave up 1 base and J gave up 6 bases; unmatched junction bases: 11. The whole variable domain, remainder taken from reference TRBV7-2 and TRBJ1-2, is GAGVSQSPSNKVTEKGKDVELRCDPISGHTALYWYRQSLGQGLEFLIYFQGNSAPDKSGLPSDRFSAERTGGSVSTLTIQRTQQEDSAVYLCASSLGTGYAGDGYTFGSGTRLTVV.

The chain couples TRBV6-2 or TRBV6-3 to TRBJ1-2; 9 bases are a match to TRBD1. This CDR3 has 13 residues. In germline, CDR1 is MNHEY, CDR2 SVGEGT. Trimming cost V 6 bases and J 8 bases; bases outside gene matches: 7. CDR3 DNA: TGTGCCAGCAGCGGACAGGGGTCATGGGGCTACACCTTC. Protein product: CASSGQGSWGYTF.

This clone appeared a few times. The V and J genes are TRBV4-3 and TRBJ2-2; D is unresolved. V dropped 0 bases and J dropped 1 base, with 15 bases sitting between them. The germline V gene encodes CDR1 LGHNA and CDR2 YSLEER. The CDR3 runs to 18 residues. CDR3 nucleotides: TGCGCCAGCAGCCAAGAGTCCCTCGCGTACCTGAACACCGGGGAGCTGTTTTTT. This encodes CASSQESLAYLNTGELFF.

V usage is TRBV5-4 and J usage is TRBJ1-1, with 8 bases matching TRBD1. Germline trimming cut 4 bases from V and 5 bases from J; bases unmatched to any gene: 10. The CDR3 loop spans 15 amino acids. Germline V CDR1 and CDR2: SGHNT, YYREEE (reference sequence). The CDR3 is CASSPLTGGMTEAFF. For the CDR3, the DNA is TGTGCCAGCAGCCCCTTAACAGGGGGTATGACTGAAGCTTTCTTT.

The chain recombines TRBV19 with TRBJ2-3; 14 nucleotides match TRBD2. After removal of 6 bases from V and 2 bases from J, the junction contained 13 bases not matched to a gene. This CDR3 is built from 19 residues. CDR1 LNHDA and CDR2 SQIVND come from the germline V gene (reference sequence). The CDR3 DNA reads TGTGCCAGTAGCCCTAACCCCGGACTAGCGGGGGGAAACACAGATACGCAGTATTTT. Translating it yields CASSPNPGLAGGNTDTQYF.

The chain uses TRBV5-3 and TRBJ2-7, with TRBD2 identical over 8 bases. TRBV5-3 is treated as an ORF (open reading frame) with a function not yet certain. J was trimmed by 3 bases and V by 4 bases; bases with no gene match: 9. The CDR3 consists of 15 residues. The CDR3 is CARSHRGGPDYEQYF. Written as DNA, the CDR3 is TGTGCCAGAAGCCACCGGGGGGGGCCTGACTACGAGCAGTACTTC.

The chain combines TRBV11-3 with TRBJ2-5; a possible D gene is TRBD2 (6 bases). Trimming stripped 5 bases from V and 5 bases from J, with 18 bases between. The CDR3 runs 15 residues. CDR1 is SGHNT, CDR2 YENEEA, per germline. CDR3 in DNA: TGTGCCAGCAGCCAGAATGGTGGGGGGTGGGAGACCCAGTACTTC. This encodes CASSQNGGGWETQYF.

The V call is TRBV9, the J call TRBJ2-7; unclear D gene. Germline loops: CDR1 SGDLS, CDR2 YYNGEE. The CDR3 covers 12 residues. V was pared by 3 bases and J by 3 bases, with 7 bases between. CDR3 DNA sequence: TGTGCCAGCAGCGCTAATAACTACGAGCAGTACTTC. Its translation is CASSANNYEQYF. Full variable domain (remainder filled in from reference TRBV9 and TRBJ2-7): DSGVTQTPKHLITATGQRVTLRCSPRSGDLSVYWYQQSLDQGLQFLIQYYNGEERAKGNILERFSAQQFPDLHSELNLSSLELGDSALYFCASSANNYEQYFGPGTRLTVT.

This clone was detected only a few times. V and J are TRBV5-6 and TRBJ1-2, with TRBD1 identical over 10 bases. With V trimmed by 0 bases and J by 6 bases, 8 bases remained unmatched. The length of the CDR3 is 16 residues. Germline lookup yields CDR1 SGHDT and CDR2 YYEEEE. CDR3 in amino acids: CASSLVQGQGRDGYTF. The CDR3 DNA reads TGTGCCAGCAGCTTGGTCCAGGGACAGGGGAGAGATGGCTACACCTTC.

J is TRBJ1-5 and V is TRBV21-1. TRBV21-1 is noted as a pseudogene. The CDR3 has 15 amino acids. CDR3: CASKKGGDLDQPQHF. CDR3 bases: TGTGCCAGCAAAAAAGGGGGGGACCTAGATCAGCCCCAGCATTTT.

This rearrangement joins TRBV7-2 to TRBJ1-1, with unresolved D. The CDR3 has 14 amino acids. The germline CDR1 and CDR2 sequences are SGHTA and FQGNSA. Trimming cost V 1 base and J 1 base, with 7 bases left between them. The CDR3 nucleotides are TGTGCCAGCAGCTTAGAACGGGGGAACACTGAAGCTTTCTTT. Its translation is CASSLERGNTEAFF.

This sequence joins TRBV21-1 and TRBJ1-1. TRBV21-1 constitutes a pseudogene. There are 11 residues in the CDR3. This CDR3 reads CASSKSTEAFF. The DNA for the CDR3 is TGTGCCAGCAGCAAGAGTACTGAAGCTTTCTTT.

The chain couples TRBV2 to TRBJ2-3; possibly TRBD2 for D (6 bases). Trimming took off 6 bases at V and 2 bases at J, with 21 bases between the two ends. CDR3 length: 17 residues. The germline CDR1 and CDR2 sequences are SNHLY and FYNNEI. The CDR3: CASSMAGRSEVTDTQYF. The DNA of the CDR3 is TGTGCCAGCAGCATGGCGGGGAGAAGTGAGGTCACAGATACGCAGTATTTT.

This clone was counted once. The V and J genes are TRBV7-2 and TRBJ2-2; 9 nucleotides agree with TRBD1. The CDR3 has 14 residues. With 5 bases clipped from V and 7 bases from J, the junction kept 5 bases outside the gene matches. Germline loops: CDR1 SGHTA, CDR2 FQGNSA. The CDR3 nucleotides are TGTGCCAGCAGCACGGACAGGGGAGACGGGGAGCTGTTTTTT. Protein sequence: CASSTDRGDGELFF.